This note documents a single T cell receptor (beta chain) sequence. The antigen remains undetermined. The data were obtained in a study of CD8 T cells in Susac syndrome. Study-wide results and limits: TCR sequencing and HLA analysis covered a relatively small number of individuals.

RNA totalling about 0.45 to 1 ug underwent reverse transcription with random hexamers. A single record per CDR3 protein comes from TCRdb applying MiXCR to the immunoSEQ multiplex PCR reads. This table holds about 160,000 distinct CDR3 sequences, around 95% found once. The CDR3 spans 14 residues. Germline lookup yields CDR1 LGHDT and CDR2 YNNKEL (reference sequence). V lost 2 bases to trimming and J lost 1 base, with 9 bases between them. The source material was CD4+ T cells from PBMCs. The source of this sequence is a human donor in good health. The rearrangement uses TRBV3-1 and TRBJ2-7; D is tentatively TRBD1 or TRBD2 (5 bases each). The CDR3 coding sequence is TGTGCCAGCAGCCAATGGGGGACGTCCTACGAGCAGTACTTC. Translation gives CASSQWGTSYEQYF.